The 8 T cell receptor beta chains below come from one sample, sequenced in a study of shared clonotypes between healthy human individuals. The data were produced by immunoSEQ multiplex PCR, yet TCRdb's version contains in-frame clones alone and is incomplete. Here the sample spans about 2.1 million clones, more than 85% being singletons. Terminally differentiated effector memory CD45RA+ cells were left out of the naive CD8 fraction, which was CD45RO-negative and positively selected for CCR7. Sequences were obtained from naive CD8+ T cells from PBMCs. These receptors all come from a man aged 18 to 35 in good health. Some clones in this sample may be carry-over from other donors' samples.

The chain recombines TRBV29-1 with TRBJ2-2; D gene ambiguous. CDR1 is SQVTM, CDR2 ANQGSEA, per germline. The V and J ends lost 7 bases and 0 bases respectively, with 9 bases between them. The CDR3 has 13 residues. The CDR3 spells CSGRPTNTGELFF. The CDR3 bases are TGCAGCGGACGCCCTACGAACACCGGGGAGCTGTTTTTT.

Concerning this clone: The sample has other DNA sequences that encode this CDR3 too. The chain uses TRBV10-1 and TRBJ2-7, with D perhaps TRBD1 (6 bases). The CDR3 runs to 13 residues. The germline gives CDR1 WNHNN, CDR2 SYGVQD (reference sequence). Trimming cost V 3 bases and J 2 bases, with 8 bases left between them. The CDR3, as DNA: TGCGCCAGCAGTGAAGGACAGACCTACGAGCAGTACTTC. Its translation: CASSEGQTYEQYF.

The V and J genes are TRBV11-3 and TRBJ2-1; 12 bases map to TRBD2. Germline CDR1 and CDR2: SGHNT and YENEEA. The CDR3 is 15 residues long. V shed 5 bases, J shed 5 bases, and the junction held 4 bases outside the gene matches. The CDR3 DNA reads TGTGCCAGCAGCGGTAGACTAGCGGGAGACAATGAGCAGTTCTTC. Its protein is CASSGRLAGDNEQFF.

The chain recombines TRBV29-1 with TRBJ2-7, with 9 nucleotides matching TRBD2. This CDR3 region has 13 residues. Per germline, CDR1 SQVTM and CDR2 ANQGSEA. Trimming removed 6 bases from V and 4 bases from J; junction bases left unmatched: 7. The CDR3 spells CSVRGLAGYEQYF. CDR3 nucleotide sequence: TGCAGCGTAAGGGGGCTAGCGGGATACGAGCAGTACTTC.

The chain carries TRBV7-9 and TRBJ1-1, with 9 bases aligning to TRBD1. In germline, CDR1 is SEHNR, CDR2 FQNEAQ (reference sequence). CDR3 size: 15 residues. J gave up 9 bases and V 5 bases, and 13 bases lay outside the gene matches. CDR3 sequence: CASSPSRDRVGQAFF. CDR3 in DNA: TGTGCCAGCAGCCCCAGTAGGGACAGGGTAGGCCAAGCTTTCTTT.

The gene calls are TRBV7-9 and TRBJ1-1, with 9 bases lining up with TRBD1. Trimming at V came to 2 bases and at J to 4 bases, leaving 11 bases not matched to a gene. Looked up from germline, CDR1 is SEHNR and CDR2 is FQNEAQ (reference sequence). CDR3 length: 17 residues. The CDR3 spells CASSLPRQGVMGTEAFF. The DNA for the CDR3 is TGTGCCAGCAGCTTACCCAGACAGGGGGTGATGGGCACTGAAGCTTTCTTT.

V gene TRBV6-1 combines with J gene TRBJ2-7, with no clear D. The germline gives CDR1 MNHNS, CDR2 SASEGT. The CDR3 is 13 residues long. The V end lost 0 bases, the J end lost 4 bases, and 7 bases lay between the germline ends. The CDR3 loop reads CASSEAIFYEQYF. DNA for the CDR3: TGTGCCAGCAGTGAAGCCATTTTTTACGAGCAGTACTTC.

The V call is TRBV7-9, the J call TRBJ2-1, with D unclear. The CDR3 runs to 17 residues. V was shortened by 8 bases and J by 0 bases, with 20 bases between the two germline ends. Germline V gene data show CDR1 as SEHNR and CDR2 as FQNEAQ (reference sequence). In DNA form, the CDR3 reads TGTGCCAGCGGGCCCAAGGGCGGCACCTCCTCCTACAATGAGCAGTTCTTC. Protein: CASGPKGGTSSYNEQFF.